These T cell receptor beta chains were read from a single sample in a study of PD-L1 blockade in urothelial cancer. Clones were sequenced by immunoSEQ multiplex PCR, and TCRdb holds only the in-frame ones, with some missing. The sample consists of under 50,000 clones, 75% to 95% of them appearing once. Sequences were derived from PBMCs, sampled around atezolizumab (anti-PD-L1) treatment. These receptors all come from a man between 65 and 80 years old with urothelial cancer. Both conserved end residues are part of each CDR3. The order of the fields is CDR3 length, D gene, clone size, V gene, J gene, CDR3 protein, CDR3 DNA. The D gene is left open where the match is weak. Size values are once, few and many counts, or a class for expanded clones, and some rows have none.

14	.	.	TRBV19	TRBJ1-2	CASSIGGADYGYTF	TGTGCCAGTAGTATAGGGGGCGCGGACTATGGCTACACCTTC
19	TRBD2	.	TRBV9	TRBJ2-3	CASSVAGTSGVSLSDTQYF	TGTGCCAGCAGCGTAGCCGGGACTAGCGGCGTTTCTCTTTCAGATACGCAGTATTTT
16	.	once	TRBV14	TRBJ2-6	CASSHLGPPGANVLTF	TGTGCCAGCAGCCATTTGGGGCCCCCTGGGGCCAACGTCCTGACTTTC
16	TRBD2	.	TRBV5-4	TRBJ2-1	CASSFGLAGGGNEQFF	TGTGCCAGCAGCTTCGGACTAGCGGGAGGTGGCAATGAGCAGTTCTTC
15	.	.	TRBV7-3	TRBJ2-1	CASSRVPSSYNEQFF	TGTGCCAGCAGCCGAGTCCCGAGCTCCTACAATGAGCAGTTCTTC
15	TRBD2	.	TRBV10-3	TRBJ2-1	CAISDPGRPHNEQFF	TGTGCCATCAGTGATCCCGGGAGGCCCCACAATGAGCAGTTCTTC
12	.	.	TRBV28	TRBJ2-1	CASSLASRKQFF	TGTGCCAGCAGTTTAGCCAGTCGAAAGCAGTTCTTC
15	.	.	TRBV2	TRBJ1-1	CASSAWGTMNTEAFF	TGTGCCAGCAGCGCCTGGGGGACTATGAACACTGAAGCTTTCTTT
14	TRBD2	.	TRBV27	TRBJ2-1	CASSLAGEYNEQFF	TGTGCCAGCAGTTTAGCGGGAGAATACAATGAGCAGTTCTTC
12	TRBD1	.	TRBV29-1	TRBJ2-7	CSVSTGPYEQYF	TGCAGCGTGTCGACAGGGCCCTACGAGCAGTACTTC
16	TRBD2	.	TRBV27	TRBJ2-1	CASSAPGLAVKNEQFF	TGTGCCAGCAGTGCCCCGGGACTAGCGGTTAAAAATGAGCAGTTCTTC
11	.	once	TRBV29-1	TRBJ1-2	CSVLTNYGYTF	TGCAGCGTTCTTACTAACTATGGCTACACCTTC
15	.	.	TRBV7-2	TRBJ1-2	CASSLDAGAGYGYTF	TGTGCCAGCAGCTTAGACGCAGGGGCGGGCTATGGCTACACCTTC
14	TRBD1	.	TRBV28	TRBJ1-5	CASRHDRGNQPQHF	TGTGCCAGCAGACACGACAGGGGCAATCAGCCCCAGCATTTT
13	TRBD1	.	TRBV10-2	TRBJ2-3	CASRTTGADTQYF	TGCGCCAGCAGGACGACAGGGGCAGATACGCAGTATTTT
14	.	.	TRBV7-3	TRBJ2-1	CASSLHPVSNEQFF	TGTGCCAGCAGCTTACACCCCGTTAGCAATGAGCAGTTCTTC
14	TRBD2	once	TRBV2	TRBJ2-1	CASRRLAGNNEQFF	TGTGCCAGCAGGCGACTAGCGGGCAACAATGAGCAGTTCTTC
15	TRBD2	.	TRBV4-1	TRBJ2-1	CASSQVAGRYNEQFF	TGCGCCAGCAGCCAGGTAGCGGGACGCTACAATGAGCAGTTCTTC
14	.	.	TRBV2	TRBJ2-7	CASMGSTGRYEQYF	TGTGCCAGCATGGGATCGACAGGGAGGTACGAGCAGTACTTC
15	.	.	TRBV21-1	TRBJ1-1	CASSKIRFWRAEAFF	TGTGCCAGCAGCAAGATCCGGTTCTGGAGGGCTGAAGCTTTCTTT
16	TRBD1	.	TRBV19	TRBJ1-1	CASSLGTGTMNTEAFF	TGTGCCAGTAGTCTTGGGACAGGGACCATGAACACTGAAGCTTTCTTT
14	TRBD1	.	TRBV29-1	TRBJ2-2	CSVRQGSNTGELFF	TGCAGCGTCCGACAGGGGTCGAACACCGGGGAGCTGTTTTTT
11	.	.	TRBV10-2	TRBJ2-5	CASGGQETQYF	TGCGCCAGCGGAGGGCAAGAGACCCAGTACTTC
13	TRBD2	.	TRBV29-1	TRBJ2-7	CSVEGRGAYEQYF	TGCAGCGTTGAAGGCCGGGGGGCCTACGAGCAGTACTTC
15	.	.	TRBV18	TRBJ2-7	CASSPMGGRTYEQYF	TGTGCCAGCTCACCAATGGGCGGGCGTACCTACGAGCAGTACTTC
16	TRBD2	.	TRBV27	TRBJ2-7	CASSSGTSGRTYEQYF	TGTGCCAGCAGTTCCGGGACTAGCGGGAGGACCTACGAGCAGTACTTC
14	TRBD1	.	TRBV5-4	TRBJ1-2	CASSLEGQRGGYTF	TGTGCCAGCAGCCTCGAGGGACAGCGTGGAGGCTACACCTTC
14	TRBD1	.	TRBV10-3	TRBJ1-1	CAITPTGAGTEAFF	TGTGCCATCACCCCGACAGGGGCTGGCACTGAAGCTTTCTTT
15	TRBD1	.	TRBV4-1	TRBJ2-7	CASSPEGGVTYEQYF	TGCGCCAGCAGCCCTGAAGGGGGCGTCACCTACGAGCAGTACTTC
15	.	.	TRBV12-5	TRBJ2-3	CASGLISQGTDTQYF	TGTGCTAGTGGTTTGATCAGCCAGGGCACAGATACGCAGTATTTT
13	.	.	TRBV5-4	TRBJ2-5	CASSSEAPGTQYF	TGTGCCAGCAGCTCGGAGGCCCCCGGGACCCAGTACTTC
13	.	few	TRBV21-1	TRBJ1-2	CASSRGQGGGYTF	TGTGCCAGCAGCAGAGGACAGGGTGGTGGCTACACCTTC
16	TRBD2	once	TRBV14	TRBJ2-2	CASSQVAGRGAGELFF	TGTGCCAGCAGCCAAGTAGCGGGAAGAGGGGCCGGGGAGCTGTTTTTT
15	TRBD2	medium-sized	TRBV19	TRBJ2-2	CASSPLAGHTGELFF	TGTGCCAGTAGTCCTCTAGCGGGACACACCGGGGAGCTGTTTTTT
16	.	.	TRBV9	TRBJ2-3	CASSPTSLAGTDTQYF	TGTGCCAGCAGCCCGACTAGTTTAGCCGGCACAGATACGCAGTATTTT
13	.	.	TRBV29-1	TRBJ1-1	CSVADTSNTEAFF	TGCAGCGTGGCGGACACCTCTAACACTGAAGCTTTCTTT
19	TRBD2	.	TRBV11-2	TRBJ2-3	CASSLFGLAGGRDTDTQYF	TGTGCCAGCAGCTTATTTGGACTAGCGGGAGGGAGAGACACAGATACGCAGTATTTT
14	.	.	TRBV28	TRBJ1-1	CASSFSAVNTEAFF	TGTGCCAGCAGTTTCTCGGCGGTGAACACTGAAGCTTTCTTT